Below are 10 T cell receptor beta chains sequenced from a single sample in a study of T cell repertoires in cytomegalovirus infection. TCRdb fed the reads into MiXCR, producing one record per CDR3 protein. The sample holds fewer than 1,000,000 distinct CDR3 sequences; about a third are singletons and the top ten take around an eighth. These receptors are not linked to any known antigen. This specimen consisted of cultured CD8+ T cells from PBMCs, obtained from culture after CMV antigen stimulation. The origin of the receptors is a human donor in good health (CMV status not recorded). Some clones in this sample may be carry-over from other donors' samples.

This chain connects TRBV7-9 to TRBJ2-1, with D tentatively TRBD1 (5 bases). The V and J ends lost 3 bases and 6 bases respectively, with 15 bases between them. The CDR3 is made up of 15 amino acids. Germline values: CDR1 SEHNR, CDR2 FQNEAQ (reference sequence). The CDR3 sequence is CASSLPQGPANEQFF. DNA for the CDR3: TGTGCCAGCAGCTTGCCCCAGGGCCCGGCCAATGAGCAGTTCTTC.

As for this clonotype: At one of its ends the junction is not consistent with the germline gene, which may arise from a read error. The CDR3 DNA reads as TGTGCCAGCAGCTTAGAAATGGTGGGACAGGGGTGGGAGAACTCTGAAGCTTTCTTT. It translates to CASSLEMVGQGWENSEAFF. The gene calls are TRBV7-6 and TRBJ1-1; 10 positions agree with TRBD1. This CDR3 spans 19 amino acids. The germline CDR1 and CDR2 sequences are SGHVS and FNYEAQ.

The chain links TRBV4-1 to TRBJ1-5, with 11 bases that match TRBD1. CDR1 MGHRA and CDR2 YSYEKL come from the germline V gene. V was pared by 3 bases and J by 11 bases, with 6 bases of the junction left unmatched. The CDR3 loop spans 14 amino acids. The CDR3 protein is CASSQPDRGQTQHF. CDR3 bases: TGCGCCAGCAGCCAGCCGGACAGGGGGCAGACCCAGCATTTT.

The chain carries TRBV20-1 and TRBJ1-5, with a tentative D call TRBD1 (6 bases). The CDR3 extends over 16 amino acids. CDR1 DFQATT and CDR2 SNEGSKA come from the germline V gene (reference sequence). Trimming took off 0 bases at V and 7 bases at J, with 19 bases between the two ends. CDR3 loop: CSARDKRDNPTQPQHF. The CDR3 coding sequence is TGCAGTGCTAGAGATAAAAGGGACAACCCCACACAGCCCCAGCATTTT.

The chain recombines TRBV19 with TRBJ1-1; a possible D gene is TRBD1 (6 bases). With 9 bases removed from V and 7 bases from J, the gap between germline ends came to 15 bases. CDR3 length: 12 residues. Germline V gene data show CDR1 as LNHDA and CDR2 as SQIVND (reference sequence). For the CDR3, the DNA is TGTGCCAGAGAGAGACAGGACAGTGAAGCTTTCTTT. It yields the protein CARERQDSEAFF.

This clonotype was detected only a few times. The chain carries TRBV7-6 and TRBJ1-2; perhaps TRBD1 as D (5 bases). This CDR3 is 16 amino acids long. Trimming removed 6 bases at V and 2 bases at J, with 19 bases between. In germline, CDR1 is SGHVS, CDR2 FNYEAQ. Written as DNA, the CDR3 is TGTGCCAGCAGTTACCCCCCGCAGGGCGGGAACTATGGCTACACCTTC. This encodes CASSYPPQGGNYGYTF.

Concerning this clonotype: A much larger clone sits a single nucleotide away, making a read error possible. The chain couples TRBV12-3 or TRBV12-4 to TRBJ2-7, with D perhaps TRBD1 or TRBD2 (5 bases each). CDR3 length equals 13 residues. CDR3 protein: CVSSAGADKEQYF. The CDR3 DNA follows: TGTGTCAGCAGTGCCGGAGCGGACAAGGAGCAGTACTTC.

V and J are TRBV2 and TRBJ2-3; 8 bases are a match to TRBD2. The trim removed 7 bases at V and 0 bases at J, leaving 12 bases unmatched. The CDR3 loop spans 17 amino acids. CDR1 SNHLY and CDR2 FYNNEI come from the germline V gene. CDR3 protein: CASMGGGGLSSTDTQYF. In nucleotides, the CDR3 is TGTGCCAGCATGGGAGGCGGGGGGTTATCTAGCACAGATACGCAGTATTTT.

The rearrangement uses TRBV7-6 and TRBJ2-1; unclear D gene. The CDR3 length is 13 residues. Germline lookup yields CDR1 SGHVS and CDR2 FNYEAQ. V was trimmed by 4 bases and J by 5 bases, leaving 9 bases between them. The CDR3 region is CASSSPMHNEQFF. CDR3 bases: TGTGCCAGCAGCTCCCCAATGCACAATGAGCAGTTCTTC.

V usage is TRBV4-1 and J usage is TRBJ2-3, with TRBD2 matching over 13 bases. V dropped 1 base and J dropped 3; count of bases not matched to a gene: 4. CDR1 and CDR2 (germline): MGHRA, YSYEKL. This CDR3 spans 17 amino acids. The CDR3 DNA sequence: TGCGCCAGCAGCCAAGTACGACTAGCGGGGGGTACAGATACGCAGTATTTT. Translating it yields CASSQVRLAGGTDTQYF.